Here is one T cell receptor beta chain with its context. The entry originates in a study of OX40 agonist ivuxolimab in advanced cancers. The repertoire was sequenced with immunoSEQ multiplex PCR; TCRdb's copy has only in-frame clones and lacks some. The table shows over 60,000 clones, with about 89% occurring only once. Germline CDR1 reads SEHNR; CDR2 reads FQNEAQ (reference sequence). The CDR3 totals 15 residues. With 10 bases clipped from V and 10 bases from J, the junction kept 16 bases outside the gene matches. The receptor's source is an adult with an advanced solid tumor such as melanoma, head and neck, liver or kidney cancer. The rearrangement uses TRBV7-9 and TRBJ2-1; 10 bases map to TRBD2. The sequencing here drew on CD4+ or CD8+ T cells sorted from blood, taken in a trial of the OX40 agonist ivuxolimab. The CDR3 nucleotides are TGTGCCACACACCTTACGGGACTAGCGATGGTAGAGCAGTTCTTC. Encoded protein: CATHLTGLAMVEQFF.